The rows below give T cell receptor beta chains drawn from one sample of a study of Ad26.COV2.S vaccination and SARS-CoV-2 variants. Assay used: immunoSEQ multiplex PCR; TCRdb lists only in-frame clones, some missing. The sample contains a few hundred thousand clones, about nine tenths of which appear only once. The sample was peripheral blood, taken in a trial of Ad26.COV2.S vaccine versus placebo. These TCRs come from a person aged 18-65 years who received the Ad26.COV2.S COVID-19 vaccine or a placebo. Both conserved end residues are part of each CDR3. D genes are given only for firm matches. Size is stated for part of the rows, as once, few or many counts, or as a class when the clone is expanded.

v_gene	len	j_gene	d_gene	abundance	CDR3nt	CDR3aa
TRBV29-1	13	TRBJ2-7	.	.	TGCAGCGTTGTGACAGCCCACGGTGGTGAGCAGTACTTC	CSVVTAHGGEQYF
TRBV5-1	13	TRBJ1-3	.	.	TGCGCCAGCAGCTTGGAGTTGGGAAACACCATATATTTT	CASSLELGNTIYF
TRBV3-1/TRBV3-2	13	TRBJ2-5	.	.	TGTGCCAGCCGATTCGAATCCCAAGAGACCCAGTACTTC	CASRFESQETQYF
TRBV19	18	TRBJ2-1	.	.	TGTGCCAGTAGTATGGACAGGGGAGCGGGGGGATCCTACAATGAGCAGTTCTTC	CASSMDRGAGGSYNEQFF
TRBV18	13	TRBJ1-5	.	.	TGTGCCAGCTCACCCCGGGACGGCGAGCCCCAGCATTTT	CASSPRDGEPQHF
TRBV4-3	16	TRBJ1-1	.	.	TGCGCCAGCAGCCAAGACGGAAGAAGCCGGGGGACTGAAGCTTTCTTT	CASSQDGRSRGTEAFF
TRBV2	14	TRBJ2-5	TRBD1	.	TGTGCCAGCGGGGGACAGACTTCCCGAGAGACCCAGTACTTC	CASGGQTSRETQYF
TRBV28	15	TRBJ1-2	TRBD1	.	TGTGCCAGCAGTTTCCCGACAGGGCCTTACTATGGCTACACCTTC	CASSFPTGPYYGYTF
TRBV3-1/TRBV3-2	14	TRBJ2-1	.	.	TGTGCCAGCAGCCAAGACCATCGAGGGAATGAGCAGTTCTTC	CASSQDHRGNEQFF
TRBV6-5	15	TRBJ2-7	.	.	TGTGCCAGCAGTTACTCACGGGACCCAGAACACGAGCAGTACTTC	CASSYSRDPEHEQYF
TRBV7-2	15	TRBJ1-5	.	.	TGTGCCAGCAGCTTAGTGGGTGTCGACAATCAGCCCCAGCATTTT	CASSLVGVDNQPQHF
TRBV11-2	16	TRBJ2-2	.	.	TGTGCCAGCAGCTTACATCGTTCAGTCCGTGGCGGGGAGCTGTTTTTT	CASSLHRSVRGGELFF
TRBV11-3	15	TRBJ2-3	TRBD2	.	TGTGCCAGCAGCTTAGGCGGGGGGGCAACAGATACGCAGTATTTT	CASSLGGGATDTQYF
TRBV4-1	16	TRBJ2-7	.	.	TGCGCCAGCAGCCAAGATAGTCAGTCCTTCTCCTACGAGCAGTACTTC	CASSQDSQSFSYEQYF
TRBV7-6	18	TRBJ2-2	TRBD2	few	TGTGCCAGCAGCTTGGGACTAGCGGGGGCCCATGTTGGCGGGGAGCTGTTTTTT	CASSLGLAGAHVGGELFF
TRBV7-8	16	TRBJ2-6	.	.	TGTGCCAGCAGCTTAGGTCAGAGCTCTGGGGCCAACGTCCTGACTTTC	CASSLGQSSGANVLTF
TRBV9	17	TRBJ2-3	TRBD2	.	TGTGCCAGCAGCCAAACTAGCGGGGGGCCTGTCACAGATACGCAGTATTTT	CASSQTSGGPVTDTQYF
TRBV11-2	14	TRBJ1-5	.	.	TGTGCCAGCAGCTTAGTAGGGGGGAATCAGCCCCAGCATTTT	CASSLVGGNQPQHF
TRBV6-5	14	TRBJ2-3	.	.	TGTGCCAGCAGTCACAGGGGGGGCGGAGATACGCAGTATTTT	CASSHRGGGDTQYF
TRBV2	16	TRBJ1-6	TRBD1	.	TGTGCCAGCAGTGAAGCTCCAGGGGGCGCGCTCTCACCCCTCCACTTT	CASSEAPGGALSPLHF
TRBV6-5	16	TRBJ2-1	TRBD1	.	TGTGCCAGCAGTTACTCGGGGACAGGGGTTAACAATGAGCAGTTCTTC	CASSYSGTGVNNEQFF
TRBV5-1	18	TRBJ2-7	.	.	TGCGCCAGCAGCTTGGGGGGTGTGGGACACCGGGCCTCCTACGAGCAGTACTTC	CASSLGGVGHRASYEQYF
TRBV10-2	13	TRBJ1-5	.	.	TGCGCCAGCAGTGAGTGGCAGGGTCAGCCCCAGCATTTT	CASSEWQGQPQHF
TRBV27	14	TRBJ1-5	TRBD1	.	TGTGCCAGCAGTTCCCCGGGACAGGGGCAGCCCCAGCATTTT	CASSSPGQGQPQHF
TRBV19	14	TRBJ1-2	.	.	TGTGCCAGTACCCCGAGGTCGGTTGGCTATGGCTACACCTTC	CASTPRSVGYGYTF
TRBV6-1	18	TRBJ2-1	TRBD2	.	TGTGCCAGCAGTGAAGACCCTCGGGGCGGGGGGCACTACAATGAGCAGTTCTTC	CASSEDPRGGGHYNEQFF
TRBV10-3	15	TRBJ2-1	.	.	TGTGCCATCAGTGAGGACAGGGAGGCCTACAATGAGCAGTTCTTC	CAISEDREAYNEQFF
TRBV29-1	13	TRBJ2-6	.	.	TGCAGCGTTAAGGGGTCTGGGGCCAACGTCCTGACTTTC	CSVKGSGANVLTF
TRBV7-2	15	TRBJ2-7	.	once	TGTGCCAGCAGCTTAGTGTTTTTATCCTCCTACGAGCAGTACTTC	CASSLVFLSSYEQYF
TRBV19	12	TRBJ1-1	.	.	TGTGCCAGTAGTCATGGGGGGACTGAAGCTTTCTTT	CASSHGGTEAFF
TRBV13	15	TRBJ1-5	TRBD1	few	TGTGCCAGCAGCTTAGGGACAGGGTACGCTCAGCCCCAGCATTTT	CASSLGTGYAQPQHF
TRBV7-8	15	TRBJ1-1	.	.	TGTGCCAGCAGCTTAGCTCGCCTGGGGCAGGGAGAAGCTTTCTTT	CASSLARLGQGEAFF
TRBV2	13	TRBJ2-7	.	.	TGTGCCAGCAGTGAGAACCAGATCTACGAGCAGTACTTC	CASSENQIYEQYF
TRBV9	16	TRBJ1-2	.	.	TGTGCCAGCAGCGTAGGATTGAAAGGGAGGGACTATGGCTACACCTTC	CASSVGLKGRDYGYTF
TRBV19	17	TRBJ1-3	TRBD1	.	TGTGCCAGCATTAACCCCCGGGGACAGAGCTCTGGAAACACCATATATTTT	CASINPRGQSSGNTIYF
TRBV4-3	15	TRBJ1-1	.	.	TGCGCCAGCAGCCAAGACGTGGGTCCGAACACTGAAGCTTTCTTT	CASSQDVGPNTEAFF
TRBV4-2	14	TRBJ1-1	TRBD1	.	TGTGCCAGCAGCGTTGACAGGGGGCAATCTGAAGCTTTCTTT	CASSVDRGQSEAFF
TRBV3-1/TRBV3-2	19	TRBJ1-2	.	.	TGTGCCAGCAGCCAAGTGGGAGCAGATGGCCCCCATCATTGGGGTAGCTACACCTTC	CASSQVGADGPHHWGSYTF
TRBV5-6	15	TRBJ1-4	TRBD1	.	TGTGCCAGCAGCCTCGGGACAGCCCCAAATGAAAAACTGTTTTTT	CASSLGTAPNEKLFF
TRBV6-2/TRBV6-3	14	TRBJ1-1	.	.	TGTGCCAGCAGCCTACGACGGGAGAACACTGAAGCTTTCTTT	CASSLRRENTEAFF
TRBV7-9	16	TRBJ1-2	.	.	TGTGCCAGCAGCCCCGGCTTGGGGGCTTTCAACTATGGCTACACCTTC	CASSPGLGAFNYGYTF
TRBV4-3	16	TRBJ2-5	.	.	TGCGCCAGCAGCCAGGTACGTCTTTCCGAGGTGGAGACCCAGTACTTC	CASSQVRLSEVETQYF
TRBV7-6	13	TRBJ1-2	.	once	TGTGCCAGCAGCTTAGCAGCGGGGGATGGCTACACCTTC	CASSLAAGDGYTF
TRBV5-4	15	TRBJ2-3	TRBD2	.	TGTGCCAGCAGCTTTAGCGGGGGGGCTAAAGATACGCAGTATTTT	CASSFSGGAKDTQYF
TRBV6-5	15	TRBJ1-1	.	.	TGTGCCAGCAGTTACGCCAACCCCCGGCGTGATGAAGCTTTCTTT	CASSYANPRRDEAFF
TRBV4-2	14	TRBJ1-2	.	.	TGTGCCAGCAGCCACGGGACGGAAAACTATGGCTACACCTTC	CASSHGTENYGYTF
TRBV7-3	15	TRBJ2-1	TRBD2	.	TGTGCCAGCAGTCAATCCGGACTAGGGGTCAGTGAGCAGTTCTTC	CASSQSGLGVSEQFF
TRBV18	15	TRBJ1-2	.	.	TGTGCCAGCTCACCTGTACCGGGAATCAACTATGGCTACACCTTC	CASSPVPGINYGYTF
TRBV5-1	16	TRBJ1-1	.	.	TGCGCCAGCAGCTTGCGATCCGGAGAGATGAACACTGAAGCTTTCTTT	CASSLRSGEMNTEAFF
TRBV6-5	13	TRBJ2-7	.	.	TGTGCCAGCAGTTACCCCGGGGGGCACGAGCAGTACTTC	CASSYPGGHEQYF
TRBV11-2	14	TRBJ2-7	TRBD2	.	TGTGCCAGCAGTCCAGCGGGGGGGTTCTCCGAGCAGTACTTC	CASSPAGGFSEQYF
TRBV29-1	14	TRBJ1-2	TRBD1	few	TGCAGCGTTCGGGGGGGACAGGGGACCGCTGGCTACACCTTC	CSVRGGQGTAGYTF
TRBV19	15	TRBJ2-1	TRBD1	.	TGTGCCAGTAGTATTGGCCAGGGGGCCTACAATGAGCAGTTCTTC	CASSIGQGAYNEQFF
TRBV18	15	TRBJ2-3	.	.	TGTGCCAGCTCCCCCGGTGGAGGCAGCACAGATACGCAGTATTTT	CASSPGGGSTDTQYF
TRBV6-4	15	TRBJ2-3	.	.	TGTGCCAGCAGTGACGGGGGGTCGGACACAGATACGCAGTATTTT	CASSDGGSDTDTQYF
TRBV4-3	15	TRBJ1-3	.	.	TGCGCCAGCAGCCAAGACAGGGGTTCTGGAAACACCATATATTTT	CASSQDRGSGNTIYF
TRBV24-1	15	TRBJ2-2	.	.	TGTGCCACCAGTGATTTTGTACAGGTCACCGGGGAGCTGTTTTTT	CATSDFVQVTGELFF
TRBV27	11	TRBJ1-2	TRBD1	.	TGTGCCACTTGGGACAGCTATGGCTACACCTTC	CATWDSYGYTF